The 15 T cell receptor beta chains below come from one sample, sequenced in a study of cytomegalovirus exposure and HLA in healthy donors. PCR involved 60 Vbeta and 13 Jbeta primers. Repertoires were generated with immunoSEQ multiplex PCR, while TCRdb's copy carries only in-frame clones and drops some. Among about 180,000 clones listed, around four fifths were seen once. Sequenced input: PBMCs. Receptors were obtained from a woman between 45 and 65 years old in good health and CMV-seropositive.

A few counts support this clone. The chain combines TRBV9 with TRBJ2-5; TRBD1 matches at 8 bases. Unmatched junction bases numbered 6, after V lost 3 bases and J lost 2 bases. Germline V CDR1 and CDR2: SGDLS, YYNGEE. This CDR3 comprises 15 residues. The CDR3 region has the DNA TGTGCCAGCAGCGCCAGGGGGCGCTGGCAAGAGACCCAGTACTTC. It is translated as CASSARGRWQETQYF.

The sample holds a few counts of this clone. The chain combines TRBV7-3 with TRBJ2-1; 9 bases fit TRBD2. The V segment lost 1 base and the J segment 5 bases; nucleotides outside the gene matches: 6. Germline V CDR1 and CDR2: SGHTA, FQGTGA. The length of the CDR3 is 16 residues. The CDR3 sequence: CASSLSGGGPHNEQFF. CDR3 coding DNA: TGTGCCAGCAGCTTAAGCGGGGGGGGGCCCCACAATGAGCAGTTCTTC.

The chain recombines TRBV2 with TRBJ2-1; TRBD2 might be the D (7 bases). V lost 10 bases and J lost 0, with 13 bases in between. CDR3 length: 14 amino acids. Germline lookup yields CDR1 SNHLY and CDR2 FYNNEI. The CDR3 DNA reads TGTGCCACCGGGGGGCAAGGCTCCTACAATGAGCAGTTCTTC. This gives the protein CATGGQGSYNEQFF.

This clone appeared once. The chain combines TRBV10-3 with TRBJ2-3; 12 positions agree with TRBD1. The CDR3 length is 17 residues. Germline V gene lookup returns CDR1 ENHRY and CDR2 SYGVKD. The junction had 13 bases not matched to a gene; V was cut back by 6 bases and J by 6 bases. The CDR3 region is CAIRELPGQGAGDTQYF. The CDR3 DNA sequence: TGTGCCATCAGAGAACTTCCGGGACAGGGGGCCGGGGATACGCAGTATTTT.

This clone was seen a handful of times. The CDR3 DNA reads TGCGCCAGCAGCCAAGCCCATAGGACAGGGTCCTATAATTCACCCCTCCACTTT. Its translation is CASSQAHRTGSYNSPLHF. The chain couples TRBV4-1 to TRBJ1-6; TRBD1 agrees at 8 bases. The germline V gene has CDR1 MGHRA and CDR2 YSYEKL. This CDR3 comprises 18 residues. The V gene end was trimmed by 1 base and the J gene end by 1 base; junction bases not matched to a gene: 6.

This chain links TRBV2 with TRBJ1-5; a possible D gene is TRBD1 (5 bases). From germline, CDR1 is SNHLY and CDR2 FYNNEI. Trimming took 7 bases from V and 11 from J, leaving 18 bases between them. The CDR3 consists of 13 residues. DNA of the CDR3: TGTGCCAGCACCCGACAGTTCTCTAGGGCCCAGCATTTT. Protein sequence: CASTRQFSRAQHF.

In this sample, this clone turned up a few times. The sample contains more than one DNA sequence encoding this CDR3. The CDR3 reads CASSSTGADTQYF. The CDR3 coding sequence is TGCGCCAGCAGCTCCACAGGGGCAGATACGCAGTATTTT. The V call is TRBV5-1, the J call TRBJ2-3, with 7 bases lining up with TRBD1. The CDR3 loop spans 13 amino acids. J was trimmed by 4 bases and V by 3 bases; bases with no gene match: 2. In germline, CDR1 is SGHRS, CDR2 YFSETQ.

The count of this clone is one. V is TRBV30 and J is TRBJ2-5; 13 nucleotides agree with TRBD2. The CDR3 runs to 16 residues. CDR1 and CDR2 from the germline V gene are GTSNPN and SVGIG (reference sequence). The V segment lost 2 bases and the J segment 1 base; nucleotides outside the gene matches: 4. In DNA, the CDR3 is TGTGCCTGGAGTAGGGGACTAGCGGGGTTCCAAGAGACCCAGTACTTC. This sequence encodes CAWSRGLAGFQETQYF. The full variable domain, its missing parts supplied by reference TRBV30 and TRBJ2-5, is SQTIHQWPATLVQPVGSPLSLECTVEGTSNPNLYWYRQAAGRGLQLLFYSVGIGQISSEVPQNLSASRPQDRQFILSSKKLLLSDSGFYLCAWSRGLAGFQETQYFGPGTRLLVL.

The chain joins TRBV11-2 to TRBJ2-1; TRBD2 matches at 9 bases. The CDR3 totals 16 residues. CDR1 is SGHAT and CDR2 is FQNNGV in the germline V gene. With 4 bases clipped from V and 1 base from J, the junction kept 5 bases outside the gene matches. The CDR3 region is CASSWTRGGSYNEQFF. CDR3 DNA: TGTGCCAGCAGCTGGACGCGGGGGGGTTCCTACAATGAGCAGTTCTTC.

V is TRBV15 and J is TRBJ1-4, with TRBD1 matching 11 bases. Germline V gene lookup returns CDR1 LNHNV and CDR2 YYDKDF (reference sequence). The CDR3 is 16 residues long. V lost 1 base to trimming and J lost 7 bases; unmatched junction nucleotides: 5. CDR3 residues: CATSRAGTGGGEKLFF. CDR3 bases: TGTGCCACCAGCAGAGCAGGGACAGGGGGAGGTGAAAAACTGTTTTTT.

The rearrangement links TRBV25-1 to TRBJ2-5; TRBD1 matches 9 bases. CDR3 length equals 15 residues. Germline values: CDR1 MGHDK, CDR2 SYGVNS. J gave up 5 bases and V 6 bases, and 10 bases lay outside the gene matches. The CDR3 sequence: CASSIQGARFETQYF. CDR3 sequence (DNA): TGTGCCAGCAGCATACAGGGGGCGCGATTTGAGACCCAGTACTTC.

This chain uses TRBV2 with TRBJ1-5; D is ambiguous. This CDR3 region has 13 residues. Germline V gene sequence: CDR1 SNHLY, CDR2 FYNNEI. V was pared by 4 bases and J by 2 bases, with 6 bases between. DNA of the CDR3: TGTGCCAGCAGTGTGTATGGCAATCAGCCCCAGCATTTT. Translating gives CASSVYGNQPQHF.

The J gene is TRBJ1-5, the V gene TRBV6-4, with D maybe TRBD1 (6 bases). Germline V CDR1 and CDR2: MRHNA, SNTAGT. CDR3 size: 14 residues. Trimming left V 4 bases short and J 3 bases short, with 10 bases between. The CDR3 region has the DNA TGTGCCAGCAGTGGCAGGGGTGACAATCAGCCCCAGCATTTT. Protein sequence: CASSGRGDNQPQHF.

Only a few counts were recorded for this clone. The chain uses TRBV20-1 and TRBJ2-1; D remains unclear. The CDR3 is made up of 11 amino acids. Trimming shortened V by 3 bases and J by 8 bases, and 8 bases separated the two germline ends. Per germline, CDR1 DFQATT and CDR2 SNEGSKA (reference sequence). In DNA form, the CDR3 reads TGCAGTGCTAGTGGGCACGATGAGCAGTTCTTC. Its protein is CSASGHDEQFF.

The chain employs TRBV7-6 and TRBJ1-1; D perhaps matches TRBD1 (5 bases). CDR3 size: 16 residues. Per the germline V gene, CDR1 is SGHVS and CDR2 is FNYEAQ. Trimming took off 2 bases at V and 1 base at J, with 14 bases between the two ends. CDR3 protein: CASSLKGRVTNTEAFF. In DNA form, the CDR3 reads TGTGCCAGCAGCTTAAAGGGCAGGGTGACGAACACTGAAGCTTTCTTT.